The 25 T cell receptor beta chains listed next were all sequenced from one sample in a study of CD8 T cells in ankylosing spondylitis. TCRdb analysed the 5' RACE reads with MiXCR anew, one entry per CDR3 protein. Of 300,000 to 350,000 distinct CDR3 sequences listed, less than 25% were seen once; the top ten hold approximately 3.7%. The sequenced sample consisted of blood, either unsorted or a sorted T cell fraction (not recorded which). Every receptor here comes from a female donor with ankylosing spondylitis or in good health (not recorded which).

The chain couples TRBV28 to TRBJ2-5; 14 bases are shared with TRBD2. After removal of 3 bases from V and 5 bases from J, the junction contained 8 bases not matched to a gene. Germline V gives CDR1 MDHEN, CDR2 SYDVKM. The CDR3 consists of 17 residues. In nucleotides, the CDR3 is TGTGCCAGCAGTTTCGCCGGGACTAGCGGGAGAAGGGAGACCCAGTACTTC. Its translation is CASSFAGTSGRRETQYF.

The chain links TRBV10-3 to TRBJ1-3; 9 nucleotides align to TRBD1. Germline values: CDR1 ENHRY, CDR2 SYGVKD. V lost 9 bases, J lost 4 bases, and 7 bases stayed unmatched. The CDR3 totals 14 residues. CDR3 nucleotides: TGTGCCATTCAGACAGGGGGTGGAGGAAACACCATATATTTT. Translating gives CAIQTGGGGNTIYF.

This clonotype was observed a handful of times. The chain links TRBV18 to TRBJ1-2; no reliable D call. The V and J ends lost 1 base and 6 bases respectively, with 12 bases between them. Germline CDR1 and CDR2: KGHSH and LQKENI. The CDR3 sequence is 14 residues long. The CDR3 loop is CASSPQGSHDGYTF. The DNA for the CDR3 is TGTGCCAGCTCACCACAAGGGTCTCATGATGGCTACACCTTC.

This chain joins TRBV7-2 and TRBJ2-1; D ambiguous. From germline, CDR1 is SGHTA and CDR2 FQGNSA. V dropped 8 bases and J dropped 9 bases, with 14 bases sitting between them. The CDR3 spans 12 residues. The CDR3 here is CASGAVAFEQFF. For the CDR3, the DNA is TGTGCCAGCGGAGCTGTGGCTTTTGAGCAGTTCTTC. The full variable domain, with the rest looked up from reference TRBV7-2 and TRBJ2-1, is GAGVSQSPSNKVTEKGKDVELRCDPISGHTALYWYRQSLGQGLEFLIYFQGNSAPDKSGLPSDRFSAERTGGSVSTLTIQRTQQEDSAVYLCASGAVAFEQFFGPGTRLTVL.

V and J are TRBV20-1 and TRBJ2-3, with TRBD2 as a possible D gene (5 bases). The CDR3 is 14 residues long. V was shortened by 3 bases and J by 6 bases, with 16 bases between the two germline ends. The germline V gene encodes CDR1 DFQATT and CDR2 SNEGSKA (reference sequence). CDR3 nucleotides: TGCAGTGCTAGGGACTCATTTAGCCCGGATACGCAGTATTTT. As protein: CSARDSFSPDTQYF.

In its sample, this clonotype was seen many times. This chain uses TRBV7-2 with TRBJ2-3; a possible D gene is TRBD2 (6 bases). The CDR3 runs to 15 residues. V lost 5 bases, J lost 0 bases, and 12 bases lay in between. Germline CDR1 SGHTA, CDR2 FQGNSA. Written as DNA, the CDR3 is TGTGCCAGCAGCCCTGTTGGGACTAGCACAGATACGCAGTATTTT. Translation: CASSPVGTSTDTQYF.

This clonotype turned up a few times. The V call is TRBV23-1, the J call TRBJ2-3; weak D call: TRBD2 (6 bases). TRBV23-1 is labeled an ORF, and its function is uncertain. The V and J ends lost 7 bases and 8 bases respectively, with 19 bases between them. The CDR3 has 14 residues. The CDR3 loop reads CASTTDTGDGTQYF. Written as DNA, the CDR3 is TGCGCCAGCACCACCGACACGGGAGACGGTACGCAGTATTTT.

The chain is built from TRBV18 and TRBJ2-3; TRBD1 is a possible D gene (6 bases). Per the germline V gene, CDR1 is KGHSH and CDR2 is LQKENI. The CDR3 extends over 14 amino acids. The germline V and J ends were trimmed by 5 bases and 4 bases, with 13 bases remaining between them. The CDR3 DNA is TGTGCCAGCTCAAACCAGGGGCCCTCAGATACGCAGTATTTT. Translated, it gives CASSNQGPSDTQYF.

This clonotype was picked up many times. This sequence joins TRBV29-1 and TRBJ2-4; possibly TRBD1 for D (6 bases). Germline loops: CDR1 SQVTM, CDR2 ANQGSEA. CDR3 length: 14 residues. V shed 7 bases and J shed 1 base, with 14 bases lying between them. DNA of the CDR3: TGCAGCGCCGGTGGGACAACGGCCAAAAACATTCAGTACTTC. This gives the protein CSAGGTTAKNIQYF.

The V call is TRBV7-9, the J call TRBJ1-4; 9 positions agree with TRBD1. The ends lost 6 bases at V and 8 bases at J; junction bases unmatched: 7. The CDR3 length is 14 residues. Germline lookup yields CDR1 SEHNR and CDR2 FQNEAQ (reference sequence). The CDR3 sequence is CASSRTGGGEKLFF. In nucleotides, the CDR3 is TGTGCCAGCAGTCGTACAGGGGGCGGCGAAAAACTGTTTTTT. Filled out from reference TRBV7-9 and TRBJ1-4, the complete variable domain reads DTGVSQNPRHKITKRGQNVTFRCDPISEHNRLYWYRQTLGQGPEFLTYFQNEAQLEKSRLLSDRFSAERPKGSFSTLEIQRTEQGDSAMYLCASSRTGGGEKLFFGSGTQLSVL.

The CDR3 bases are TGTGCCAGCAACGACAGGGTAGATTCACCCCTCCACTTT. It yields the protein CASNDRVDSPLHF. This chain links TRBV7-9 with TRBJ1-6; TRBD1 agrees at 7 bases. Germline V CDR1 and CDR2: SEHNR, FQNEAQ (reference sequence). The CDR3 covers 13 residues. Germline trimming cut 7 bases from V and 8 bases from J; bases unmatched to any gene: 5.

The rearrangement joins TRBV20-1 to TRBJ2-7; D tentatively fits TRBD1 or TRBD2 (5 bases each). Germline V lookup: CDR1 DFQATT, CDR2 SNEGSKA (reference sequence). Trimming removed 5 bases from V and 4 bases from J, with 15 bases in between. The CDR3 covers 13 residues. The CDR3 loop is CSARLGAGYEQYF. CDR3 DNA sequence: TGCAGTGCTCGCCTCGGGGCCGGTTACGAGCAGTACTTC.

The chain is built from TRBV7-2 and TRBJ2-7; D gene ambiguous. CDR1 is SGHTA and CDR2 is FQGNSA in the germline V gene. V was clipped by 6 bases and J by 6 bases, with 21 bases between them. CDR3 length: 15 amino acids. CDR3 amino acids: CASSPRPGFSLEQYF. The CDR3 DNA reads as TGTGCCAGCAGTCCCCGCCCCGGGTTCTCTCTCGAGCAGTACTTC.

The chain couples TRBV11-1 to TRBJ2-2, with TRBD1 identical over 9 bases. The CDR3 runs 16 residues. CDR1 is SGHAT, CDR2 FQDESV, per germline (reference sequence). V lost 5 bases, J lost 4 bases, and 8 bases stayed unmatched. The CDR3 bases are TGTGCCAGCAGCCGGCGGACAGGGGCGTCCACCGGGGAGCTGTTTTTT. As protein: CASSRRTGASTGELFF.

J is TRBJ2-7 and V is TRBV3-1; 9 nucleotides agree with TRBD2. Germline V gives CDR1 LGHDT, CDR2 YNNKEL (reference sequence). J gave up 6 bases and V 5 bases, and 8 bases lay outside the gene matches. The CDR3 consists of 14 residues. CDR3 loop: CASSETGTSREQYF. DNA of the CDR3: TGTGCCAGCAGCGAAACCGGGACTAGCCGCGAGCAGTACTTC.

The chain carries TRBV20-1 and TRBJ1-3, with TRBD1 matching over 8 bases. Germline CDR1 DFQATT, CDR2 SNEGSKA (reference sequence). This CDR3 is built from 13 residues. V lost 5 bases, J lost 8 bases, and 8 bases stayed unmatched. CDR3 in DNA: TGCAGTGCTGCTCCGACAGGGGAAGACACCATATATTTT. As protein: CSAAPTGEDTIYF.

The rearrangement links TRBV5-1 to TRBJ2-1, with 7 bases matching TRBD1. The junction had 9 bases not matched to a gene; V was cut back by 2 bases and J by 10 bases. In germline, CDR1 is SGHRS, CDR2 YFSETQ. The CDR3 runs 14 residues. The CDR3 reads CASSFRDSQREQFF. CDR3 bases: TGCGCCAGCAGCTTTCGGGACAGTCAACGGGAGCAGTTCTTC.

This clonotype turned up a few times. The chain combines TRBV29-1 with TRBJ2-3; maybe TRBD1 (6 bases). CDR3 length: 12 residues. Trimming took 8 bases from V and 3 from J, leaving 12 bases between them. CDR1 and CDR2 (germline): SQVTM, ANQGSEA. CDR3 protein: CSTDGTTDTQYF. DNA of the CDR3: TGCAGCACTGACGGGACAACAGATACGCAGTATTTT.

This clonotype was seen many times. The chain employs TRBV12-3 or TRBV12-4 and TRBJ2-1; D is uncertain. V was trimmed by 6 bases and J by 9 bases, leaving 15 bases between them. This CDR3 is built from 13 residues. The CDR3 loop reads CASSSSASSEQFF. The DNA of the CDR3 is TGTGCCAGCAGCTCGTCGGCCTCCAGTGAGCAGTTCTTC.

There are a few counts of this clonotype. The rearrangement joins TRBV4-3 to TRBJ2-7; no clear D. Germline V gives CDR1 LGHNA, CDR2 YSLEER. The CDR3 runs 13 residues. The V end lost 2 bases, the J end lost 6 bases, and 11 bases lay between the germline ends. The CDR3 DNA follows: TGCGCCAGCAGCCAAATCCCGTGGGCCGAGCAGTACTTC. Its translation is CASSQIPWAEQYF.

The CDR3 reads CAISPEGAVETQYF. In nucleotides, the CDR3 is TGTGCCATCAGCCCAGAGGGGGCGGTCGAGACCCAGTACTTC. The V gene is TRBV10-3, the J gene TRBJ2-5; 7 bases map to TRBD1. CDR3 length: 14 residues. The germline CDR1 and CDR2 sequences are ENHRY and SYGVKD. Trimming removed 6 bases from V and 5 bases from J; junction bases left unmatched: 9.

There are a few counts of this clonotype. The CDR3 nucleotides are TGCAGTGCTAGAGTTCGACTAGCGGGAGGACTGGTGTACAATGAGCAGTTCTTC. It encodes CSARVRLAGGLVYNEQFF. The chain combines TRBV20-1 with TRBJ2-1, with TRBD2 matching 13 bases. Trimming took 1 base from V and 4 from J; bases not matched to a gene: 10. The CDR3 spans 18 residues. Germline-derived CDR1 and CDR2 are DFQATT and SNEGSKA (reference sequence).

The chain employs TRBV30 and TRBJ2-1; 11 nucleotides match TRBD2. This CDR3 spans 14 amino acids. With 2 bases clipped from V and 4 bases from J, the junction kept 1 base outside the gene matches. In germline, CDR1 is GTSNPN, CDR2 SVGIG (reference sequence). The CDR3 DNA sequence: TGTGCCTGGAGTTCTAGCGGGGGGTACAATGAGCAGTTCTTC. Its protein is CAWSSSGGYNEQFF.

This clonotype was seen more than once but under ten times. J is TRBJ2-3 and V is TRBV12-3 or TRBV12-4; no firm D call. The CDR3 runs 15 residues. V was pared by 3 bases and J by 1 base, with 11 bases between. CDR3 bases: TGTGCCAGCAGTTTCTTCCAGCGAGGCACAGATACGCAGTATTTT. It is translated as CASSFFQRGTDTQYF.

This clonotype was recorded a few times. V is TRBV6-5 and J is TRBJ2-1; D possibly corresponds to TRBD2 (6 bases). The V end was cut by 2 bases, the J end by 4 bases, with 18 bases between. Germline-derived CDR1 and CDR2 are MNHEY and SVGAGI. This CDR3 spans 17 amino acids. The CDR3 DNA sequence: TGTGCCAGCAGTTACCGGGCTAATAAGCGGGCATACAATGAGCAGTTCTTC. It yields the protein CASSYRANKRAYNEQFF.